These T cell receptor beta chains were read from a single sample in a study of blood T cell repertoires in COVID-19. TCRdb's copy holds only in-frame clones and misses some; the assay was immunoSEQ multiplex PCR. The profile covers 290,000 or so clones, with roughly 87% appearing a single time and approximately 2% taken by the ten largest. What was sequenced was peripheral blood. These receptors all stem from a man aged 18 to 30 with active or convalescent COVID-19. The conserved cysteine and the conserved F or W are not part of the CDR3 here. D genes are given only for firm matches.

j_call d_call v_call cdr3_aa
TRBJ2-1 NA TRBV16 ASSLQRVTYSYNEQF
TRBJ1-6 TRBD1 TRBV6-5 ASSYSSGGRSPLH
TRBJ2-7 NA TRBV5-1 ASSLGASYEQY
TRBJ2-3 NA TRBV29-1 SATRGSSTDTQY
TRBJ2-3 TRBD2 TRBV9 ASSQHSLISGRNDTQY
TRBJ1-2 TRBD1 TRBV13 ASTSRDSYGYT
TRBJ2-2 TRBD1 TRBV7-6 ASSYRTGIMVNTGELF
TRBJ2-2 NA TRBV19 ASSIGSMNTGELF
TRBJ1-6 NA TRBV6-5 ASSPGGSYNSPLH
TRBJ2-7 TRBD2 TRBV10-2 ASSRPQRGESAQY
TRBJ1-1 NA TRBV5-1 ASSLGTAGDTEAF
TRBJ2-1 TRBD2 TRBV15 ATSRSGGGSYNEQF